This is a list of T cell receptor beta chains from one sample in a study of blood T cell repertoires in COVID-19. The table came from immunoSEQ multiplex PCR; TCRdb's copy has only in-frame clones and leaves some out. The table lists around 160,000 clones, around 84% of them singletons, with 30% to 45% in the top ten. What was sequenced was peripheral blood. Receptors originate from a human donor in a cohort sampled during active COVID-19. CDR3s include the opening cysteine and the closing phenylalanine or tryptophan. A D gene is named only where the DNA matches it firmly. Clone sizes are given selectively: once, few, many, or a class where the clone is expanded.

d_call j_call clone_size v_call cdr3_nt cdr3_aa
. TRBJ2-2 . TRBV5-1 TGCGCCAGCAGCTTGGACAGGCTTGGCACCGGGGAGCTGTTTTTT CASSLDRLGTGELFF
. TRBJ2-3 . TRBV7-2 TGTGCCAGCAGCTTAAGGGAGGACAGGAGTCGATCTAGCACAGATACGCAGTATTTT CASSLREDRSRSSTDTQYF
TRBD1 TRBJ1-1 . TRBV7-7 TGTGCCAGCAGCCCTTGGACAGGAGGGAACACTGAAGCTTTCTTT CASSPWTGGNTEAFF
TRBD1 TRBJ1-2 . TRBV28 TGTGCCAGCAGTCCGTGGACAGGGAATGGCTACACCTTC CASSPWTGNGYTF
TRBD1 TRBJ2-7 . TRBV6-5 TGTGCCAGCGATACAGGGGGACGCTCCTACGAGCAGTACTTC CASDTGGRSYEQYF
TRBD2 TRBJ2-3 . TRBV7-2 TGTGCCAGCAGCTCGGGACTAGCGGGGGCCCTACGTGATACGCAGTATTTT CASSSGLAGALRDTQYF
TRBD2 TRBJ2-1 . TRBV2 TGTGCCAGCACCCTGGGGGGGAATGAGCAGTTCTTC CASTLGGNEQFF
. TRBJ1-2 . TRBV4-3 TGCGCCAGCAGCCAAGCCCAAGACAGTAACTATGGCTACACCTTC CASSQAQDSNYGYTF
. TRBJ1-2 . TRBV28 TGTGCCAGCAGCCCTAATTACCGGGGCTACACCTTC CASSPNYRGYTF
TRBD1 TRBJ2-4 . TRBV2 TGTGCCAGCAGTGAAATGGGACAGCTAGCCAAAAACATTCAGTACTTC CASSEMGQLAKNIQYF
TRBD1 TRBJ1-2 . TRBV9 TGTGCCAGCAGCGCCTCTACAGGGGTATCGAGCTACACCTTC CASSASTGVSSYTF
TRBD2 TRBJ2-3 . TRBV27 TGTGCCAGCAGCATGGGGGGGGAGGGCACAGATACGCAGTATTTT CASSMGGEGTDTQYF
TRBD2 TRBJ2-2 . TRBV24-1 TGTGCCACCAGTGATCCCACGGGGGGGAACACCGGGGAGCTGTTTTTT CATSDPTGGNTGELFF
TRBD1 TRBJ1-1 . TRBV4-2 TGTGCCAGCAGCCGAAGACAGGGACGGGAAACGGGTGAAGCTTTCTTT CASSRRQGRETGEAFF
TRBD1 TRBJ1-3 . TRBV3-1/TRBV3-2 TGTGCCAGCAGCCAAACAGGGGCTCTAGGAAACACCATATATTTT CASSQTGALGNTIYF
. TRBJ2-3 . TRBV5-1 TGCGCCAGCAGCTTAGGACCCACCCGGGACACCATCACAGATACGCAGTATTTT CASSLGPTRDTITDTQYF
TRBD1 TRBJ1-2 . TRBV29-1 TGCAGCGTCGTACAGGGGGACTATGGCTACACCTTC CSVVQGDYGYTF
TRBD1 TRBJ2-2 . TRBV9 TGTGCCAGCACATTTGGCCCCACAGGGGGCACCGGGGAGCTGTTTTTT CASTFGPTGGTGELFF
. TRBJ1-2 . TRBV20-1 TGCAGCGCGGGACGTAGCTATGGCTACACCTTC CSAGRSYGYTF
. TRBJ2-3 . TRBV6-5 TGTGCCAGCAGGGCCCAGACTACTAGCACAGATACGCAGTATTTT CASRAQTTSTDTQYF
TRBD1 TRBJ2-7 once TRBV13 TGTGCCAGCAGCCGCGGACAGGGGGGCGAGCAGTACTTC CASSRGQGGEQYF
TRBD2 TRBJ2-2 . TRBV19 TGTGCCAGTAGCCTGGGACTAGCGGAAAACACCGGGGAGCTGTTTTTT CASSLGLAENTGELFF
. TRBJ1-3 . TRBV5-1 TGCGCCAGCAGCTCGGGCGCCCAGACAGCTGGAAACACCATATATTTT CASSSGAQTAGNTIYF
. TRBJ1-4 . TRBV6-5 TGTGCCAGCAGGTCCGGGGGGAACGAAAAACTGTTTTTT CASRSGGNEKLFF
. TRBJ1-1 . TRBV19 TGTGCCAGTACCTTCGCGGCCCCTTCCATGAACACTGAAGCTTTCTTT CASTFAAPSMNTEAFF
. TRBJ1-1 . TRBV28 TGTGCCAGCAGTACCACGTGGGGGGGCGGCACTGAAGCTTTCTTT CASSTTWGGGTEAFF
TRBD1 TRBJ2-5 . TRBV10-3 TGTGCCACCTCGGGACAGCAAGAGACCCAGTACTTC CATSGQQETQYF
. TRBJ2-3 once TRBV6-4 TGTGCCAGCAGTGACAGACCGGGACAAAAAGCCACAGATACGCAGTATTTT CASSDRPGQKATDTQYF
TRBD1 TRBJ2-2 . TRBV28 TGTGCCAGCAGTTTATCCCGACAGGGGGACACCGGGGAGCTGTTTTTT CASSLSRQGDTGELFF
TRBD1 TRBJ1-2 . TRBV29-1 TGCAGCGTTTCGGACAGGGGGTCGAACTATGGCTACACCTTC CSVSDRGSNYGYTF
TRBD1 TRBJ1-1 . TRBV7-2 TGTGCCAGCAGCCCAGGGACAGGGAGGTCTGAAGCTTTCTTT CASSPGTGRSEAFF
. TRBJ1-6 . TRBV2 TGTGCCAGCAGCCCGACTCAGACGGATTCACCCCTCCACTTT CASSPTQTDSPLHF
. TRBJ2-7 . TRBV5-4 TGTGCCAGCAGCTCAGGGGGATGGGGGGTCGAGCAGTACTTC CASSSGGWGVEQYF
. TRBJ1-2 . TRBV12-5 TGTGCTAGTGGTCAAGACCCCTCGGGGGGCTACACCTTC CASGQDPSGGYTF
TRBD1 TRBJ1-3 . TRBV5-1 TGCGCCAGCAGCTTACAGGGGCAAGCGGGAAACACCATATATTTT CASSLQGQAGNTIYF
TRBD1 TRBJ2-1 . TRBV5-1 TGCGCCAGCAGCCCAGGACAGGGGGCAAGCAATGAGCAGTTCTTC CASSPGQGASNEQFF
. TRBJ2-1 . TRBV7-9 TGTGCCAGCAGTTCCGGACAGTACAATGAGCAGTTCTTC CASSSGQYNEQFF
. TRBJ1-3 . TRBV3-1/TRBV3-2 TGTGCCAGCAGCCAGAGGGCCTCAACTGGAAACACCATATATTTT CASSQRASTGNTIYF
. TRBJ2-3 . TRBV12-3/TRBV12-4 TGTGCCAGCAGTTTTAGAGCAACAGATACGCAGTATTTT CASSFRATDTQYF
. TRBJ2-3 . TRBV5-1 TGCGCCAGCTGCAGGGTAGCTAGAGATACGCAGTATTTT CASCRVARDTQYF
. TRBJ1-1 . TRBV7-2 TGTGCCAGCAGCTTAAAGAATAACAGGGAAACTGAAGCTTTCTTT CASSLKNNRETEAFF
. TRBJ1-2 . TRBV5-5 TGTGCCAGCAGCCTTCGGGAATACTATGGCTACACCTTC CASSLREYYGYTF
TRBD1 TRBJ2-1 . TRBV2 TGTGCCAGCAGCCGGGACAGGGGGCCGGATGAGCAGTTCTTC CASSRDRGPDEQFF
TRBD2 TRBJ2-3 . TRBV28 TGTGCCAGCAGCACCTCGGGACTACACACAGATACGCAGTATTTT CASSTSGLHTDTQYF
TRBD1 TRBJ2-1 . TRBV5-4 TGTGCCAGCAGCCCGTGGACAGGGGTAGACGGTGAGCAGTTCTTC CASSPWTGVDGEQFF
TRBD2 TRBJ2-3 . TRBV2 TGTGCCACCTATAGCGGGGCCGGGAGAGATACGCAGTATTTT CATYSGAGRDTQYF
. TRBJ2-2 . TRBV7-3 TGTGCCAGCAGCTTAAACAGGGACACCGGGGAGCTGTTTTTT CASSLNRDTGELFF
. TRBJ1-2 . TRBV6-5 TGTGCCAGCAAGCACCGGCAGGGAATCTATGGCTACACCTTC CASKHRQGIYGYTF
. TRBJ1-5 . TRBV19 TGTGCCAGTAGTATAGTCACACAGGATCAGCCCCAGCATTTT CASSIVTQDQPQHF